The T cell receptor beta chain described here comes from a study of CD8+ T cells in alopecia areata. At the level of the study: The drug, oral tofacitinib, was given to treated patients at 5 to 10 mg twice daily. For 6 to 18 months, tofacitinib was taken, and 6 months off drug followed.

Per germline, CDR1 SEHNR and CDR2 FQNEAQ (reference sequence). The V end lost 5 bases, the J end lost 4 bases, and 9 bases lay between the germline ends. There are 12 residues in the CDR3. TCR sequencing used cDNA made by reverse transcription of extracted RNA. Measured with immunoSEQ multiplex PCR; TCRdb has only the in-frame clones, and not every one. Of over 50,000 clones in the sample, about half are singletons; the top ten hold roughly a sixth. Notes on this clone: The sample holds other DNA sequences that translate to the same CDR3.

The sequences come from CD8+ T cells sorted from blood, collected at week 0. This chain uses TRBV7-9 with TRBJ2-7; weak D call: TRBD1 (5 bases). The clonotype was recovered from a human donor with alopecia areata. The CDR3 loop is CASSPTAYEQYF. The CDR3 nucleotides are TGTGCCAGCAGCCCGACAGCTTACGAGCAGTACTTC.